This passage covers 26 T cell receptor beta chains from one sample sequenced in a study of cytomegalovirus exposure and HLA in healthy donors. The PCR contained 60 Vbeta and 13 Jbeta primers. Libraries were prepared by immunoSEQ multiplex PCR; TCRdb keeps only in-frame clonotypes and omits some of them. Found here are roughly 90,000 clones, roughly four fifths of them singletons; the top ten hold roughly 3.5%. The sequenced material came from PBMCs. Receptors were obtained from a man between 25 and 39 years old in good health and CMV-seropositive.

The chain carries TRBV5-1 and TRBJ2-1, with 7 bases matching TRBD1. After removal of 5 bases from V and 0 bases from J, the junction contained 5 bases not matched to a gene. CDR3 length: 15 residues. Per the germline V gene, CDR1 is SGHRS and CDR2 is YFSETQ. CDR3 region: CASRQQGTSYNEQFF. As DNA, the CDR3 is TGCGCCAGCAGACAACAGGGGACCTCCTACAATGAGCAGTTCTTC.

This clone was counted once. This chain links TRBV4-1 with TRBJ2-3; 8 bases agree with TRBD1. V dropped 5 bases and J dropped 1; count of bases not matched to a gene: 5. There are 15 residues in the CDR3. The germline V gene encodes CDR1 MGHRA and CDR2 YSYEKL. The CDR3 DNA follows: TGCGCCAGCAGCAGTTCAGGGGGCGGCACAGATACGCAGTATTTT. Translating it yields CASSSSGGGTDTQYF.

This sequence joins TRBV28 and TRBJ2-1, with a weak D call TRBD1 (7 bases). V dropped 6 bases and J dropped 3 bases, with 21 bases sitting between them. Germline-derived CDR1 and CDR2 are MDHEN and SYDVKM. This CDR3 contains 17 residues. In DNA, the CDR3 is TGTGCCAGCAGGACTAGAAAAGGGGGCTTTGTCTACAATGAGCAGTTCTTC. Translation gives CASRTRKGGFVYNEQFF. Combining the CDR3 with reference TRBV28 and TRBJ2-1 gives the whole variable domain DVKVTQSSRYLVKRTGEKVFLECVQDMDHENMFWYRQDPGLGLRLIYFSYDVKMKEKGDIPEGYSVSREKKERFSLILESASTNQTSMYLCASRTRKGGFVYNEQFFGPGTRLTVL.

The CDR3 protein is CASRLTQAGGSQHF. The CDR3 region has the DNA TGTGCCAGCAGACTCACCCAGGCCGGTGGGTCCCAGCATTTT. The chain combines TRBV28 with TRBJ1-5; the D is unclear. CDR3 size: 14 residues. V lost 6 bases and J lost 11, with 20 bases in between. The germline V gene encodes CDR1 MDHEN and CDR2 SYDVKM.

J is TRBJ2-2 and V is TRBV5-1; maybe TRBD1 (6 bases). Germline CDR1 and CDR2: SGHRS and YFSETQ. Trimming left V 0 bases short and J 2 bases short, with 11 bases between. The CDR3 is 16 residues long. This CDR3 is CASSLEARGNTGELFF. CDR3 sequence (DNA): TGCGCCAGCAGCTTGGAAGCCAGGGGTAACACCGGGGAGCTGTTTTTT.

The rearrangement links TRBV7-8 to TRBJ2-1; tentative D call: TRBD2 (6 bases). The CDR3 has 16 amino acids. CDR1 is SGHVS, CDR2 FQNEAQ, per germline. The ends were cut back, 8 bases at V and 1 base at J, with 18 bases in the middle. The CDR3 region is CASDLLAGGSYNEQFF. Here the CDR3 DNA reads TGTGCCAGCGACTTGCTAGCCGGAGGGTCCTACAATGAGCAGTTCTTC.

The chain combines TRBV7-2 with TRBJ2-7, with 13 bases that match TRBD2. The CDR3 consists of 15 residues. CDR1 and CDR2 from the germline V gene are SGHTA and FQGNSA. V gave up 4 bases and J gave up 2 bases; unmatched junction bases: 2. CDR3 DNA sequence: TGTGCCAGCAGCTCGGGACTAGCGGGACCCTACGAGCAGTACTTC. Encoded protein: CASSSGLAGPYEQYF.

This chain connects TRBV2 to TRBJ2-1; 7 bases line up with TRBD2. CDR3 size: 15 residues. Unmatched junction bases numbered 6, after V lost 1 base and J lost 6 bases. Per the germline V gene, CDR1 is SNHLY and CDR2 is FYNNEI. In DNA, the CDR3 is TGTGCCAGCAGTGAAGTAGCGGGTCTCACCAATGAGCAGTTCTTC. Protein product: CASSEVAGLTNEQFF.

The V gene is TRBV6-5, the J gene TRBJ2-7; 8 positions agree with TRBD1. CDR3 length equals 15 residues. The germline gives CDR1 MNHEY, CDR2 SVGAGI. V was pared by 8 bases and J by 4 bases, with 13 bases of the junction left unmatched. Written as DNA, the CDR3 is TGTGCCAGCGCAAACGGGGGCAGGGGGCTTTACGAGCAGTACTTC. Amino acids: CASANGGRGLYEQYF.

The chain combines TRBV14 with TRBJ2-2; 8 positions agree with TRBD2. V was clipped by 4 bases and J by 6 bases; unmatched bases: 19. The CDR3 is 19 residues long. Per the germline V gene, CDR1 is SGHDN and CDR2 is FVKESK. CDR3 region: CASSRAGNPGLARAGELFF. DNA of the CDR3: TGTGCCAGCAGCCGAGCCGGGAACCCCGGACTAGCACGGGCCGGGGAGCTGTTTTTT.

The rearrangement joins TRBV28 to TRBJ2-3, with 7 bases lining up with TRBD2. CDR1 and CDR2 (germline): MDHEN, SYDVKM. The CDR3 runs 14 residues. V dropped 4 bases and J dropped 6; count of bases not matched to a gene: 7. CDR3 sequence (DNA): TGTGCCAGCAGTTACGGCGGGACTACGGATACGCAGTATTTT. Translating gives CASSYGGTTDTQYF. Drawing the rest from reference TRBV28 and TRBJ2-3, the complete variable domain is DVKVTQSSRYLVKRTGEKVFLECVQDMDHENMFWYRQDPGLGLRLIYFSYDVKMKEKGDIPEGYSVSREKKERFSLILESASTNQTSMYLCASSYGGTTDTQYFGPGTRLTVL.

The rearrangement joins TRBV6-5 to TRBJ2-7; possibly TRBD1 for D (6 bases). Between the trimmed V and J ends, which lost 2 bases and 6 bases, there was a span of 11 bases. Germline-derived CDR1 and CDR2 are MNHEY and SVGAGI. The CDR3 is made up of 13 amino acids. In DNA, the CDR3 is TGTGCCAGCAGTTACGTCAGGGGCCGCGAGCAGTACTTC. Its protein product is CASSYVRGREQYF.

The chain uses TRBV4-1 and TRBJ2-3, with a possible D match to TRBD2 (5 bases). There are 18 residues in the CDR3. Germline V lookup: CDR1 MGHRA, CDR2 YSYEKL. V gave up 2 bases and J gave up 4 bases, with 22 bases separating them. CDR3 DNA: TGCGCCAGCAGCCAAACTAGAACCCCCCCCGCTACCCCAGATACGCAGTATTTT. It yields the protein CASSQTRTPPATPDTQYF.

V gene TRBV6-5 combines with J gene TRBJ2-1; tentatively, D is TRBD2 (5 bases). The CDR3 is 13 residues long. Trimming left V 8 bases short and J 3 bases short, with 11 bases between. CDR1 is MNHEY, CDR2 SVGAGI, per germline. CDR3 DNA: TGTGCCAGCCGAAACGGGGTCTACAATGAGCAGTTCTTC. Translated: CASRNGVYNEQFF.

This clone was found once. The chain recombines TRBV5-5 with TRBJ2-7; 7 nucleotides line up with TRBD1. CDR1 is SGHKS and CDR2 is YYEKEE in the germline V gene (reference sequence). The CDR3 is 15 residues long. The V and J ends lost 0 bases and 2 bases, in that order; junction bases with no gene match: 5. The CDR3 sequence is CASSLEGQTPYEQYF. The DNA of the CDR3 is TGTGCCAGCAGCTTGGAGGGACAGACCCCCTACGAGCAGTACTTC.

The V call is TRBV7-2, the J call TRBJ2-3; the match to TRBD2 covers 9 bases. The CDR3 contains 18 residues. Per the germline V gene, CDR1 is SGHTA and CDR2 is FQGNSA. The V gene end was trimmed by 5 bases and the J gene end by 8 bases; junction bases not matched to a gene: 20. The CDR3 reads CASSRPTSGLQKGGTQYF. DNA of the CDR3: TGTGCCAGCAGCCGTCCGACTAGCGGCCTCCAGAAAGGGGGTACGCAGTATTTT.

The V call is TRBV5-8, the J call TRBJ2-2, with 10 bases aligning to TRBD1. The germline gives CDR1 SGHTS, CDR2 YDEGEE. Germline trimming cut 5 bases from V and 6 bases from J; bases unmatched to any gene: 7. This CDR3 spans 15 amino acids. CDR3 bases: TGTGCCAGCAGTTCCGGGACAGGGGTGCCCGGGGAGCTGTTTTTT. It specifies CASSSGTGVPGELFF.

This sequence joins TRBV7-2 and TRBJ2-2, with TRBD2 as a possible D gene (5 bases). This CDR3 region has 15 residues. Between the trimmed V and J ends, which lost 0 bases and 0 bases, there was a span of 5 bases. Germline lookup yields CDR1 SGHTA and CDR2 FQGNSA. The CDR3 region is CASSLAGTNTGELFF. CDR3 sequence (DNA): TGTGCCAGCAGCTTAGCCGGGACGAACACCGGGGAGCTGTTTTTT.

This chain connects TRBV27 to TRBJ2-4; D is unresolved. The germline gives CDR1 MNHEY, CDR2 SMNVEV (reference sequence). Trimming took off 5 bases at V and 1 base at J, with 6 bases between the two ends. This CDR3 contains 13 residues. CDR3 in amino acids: CASSPYAKNIQYF. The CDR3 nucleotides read TGTGCCAGCAGTCCCTACGCCAAAAACATTCAGTACTTC.

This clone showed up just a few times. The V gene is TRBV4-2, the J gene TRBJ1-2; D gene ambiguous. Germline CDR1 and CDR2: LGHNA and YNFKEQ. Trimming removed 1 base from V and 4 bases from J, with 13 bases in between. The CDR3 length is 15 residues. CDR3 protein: CASSQGVGSTYGYTF. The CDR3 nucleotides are TGTGCCAGCAGCCAAGGTGTAGGGAGTACCTATGGCTACACCTTC.

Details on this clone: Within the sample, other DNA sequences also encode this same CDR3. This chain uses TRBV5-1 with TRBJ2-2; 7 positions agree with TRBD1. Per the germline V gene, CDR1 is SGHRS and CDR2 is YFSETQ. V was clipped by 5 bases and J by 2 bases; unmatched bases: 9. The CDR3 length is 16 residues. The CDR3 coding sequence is TGCGCCAGCAGTTTTACCGGGACAGTCAACACCGGGGAGCTGTTTTTT. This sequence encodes CASSFTGTVNTGELFF.

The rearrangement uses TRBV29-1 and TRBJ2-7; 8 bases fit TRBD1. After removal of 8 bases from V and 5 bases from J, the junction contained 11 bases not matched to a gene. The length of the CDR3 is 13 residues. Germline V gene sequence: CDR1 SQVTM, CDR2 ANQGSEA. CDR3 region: CSPEDREGNEQYF. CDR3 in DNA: TGCAGCCCAGAGGACAGGGAAGGGAACGAGCAGTACTTC.

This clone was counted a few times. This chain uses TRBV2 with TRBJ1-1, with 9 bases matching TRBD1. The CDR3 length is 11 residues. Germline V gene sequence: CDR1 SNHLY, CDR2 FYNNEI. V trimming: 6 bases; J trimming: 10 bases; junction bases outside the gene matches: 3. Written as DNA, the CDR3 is TGTGCCAGCAGCCCGGGACAGGGAGCTTTCTTT. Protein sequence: CASSPGQGAFF.

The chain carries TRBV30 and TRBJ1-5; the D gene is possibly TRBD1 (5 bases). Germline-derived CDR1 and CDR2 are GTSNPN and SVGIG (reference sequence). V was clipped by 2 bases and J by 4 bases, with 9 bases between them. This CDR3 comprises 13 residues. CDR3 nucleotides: TGTGCCTGGAGTACTCAGGGTAATCAGCCCCAGCATTTT. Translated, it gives CAWSTQGNQPQHF.

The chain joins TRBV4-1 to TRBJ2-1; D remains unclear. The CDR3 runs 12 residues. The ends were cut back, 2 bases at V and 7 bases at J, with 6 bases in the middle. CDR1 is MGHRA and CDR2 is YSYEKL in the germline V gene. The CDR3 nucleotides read TGCGCCAGCAGCCAATCAGCGAATGAGCAGTTCTTC. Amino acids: CASSQSANEQFF.

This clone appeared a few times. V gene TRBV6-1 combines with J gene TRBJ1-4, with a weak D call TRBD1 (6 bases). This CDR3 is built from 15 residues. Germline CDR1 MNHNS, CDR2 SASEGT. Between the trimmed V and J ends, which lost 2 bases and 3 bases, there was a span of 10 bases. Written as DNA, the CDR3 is TGTGCCAGCAGTGAAATGACAGGACCTAATGAAAAACTGTTTTTT. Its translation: CASSEMTGPNEKLFF.